This T cell receptor (beta chain) is from a study of T cells in tuberculosis. The study, taken as a whole, reports: Smaller alpha distances in active tuberculosis partly reflected shorter CDR3-alpha lengths.

On this clone itself: Its antigen is undetermined.

This table comes from immunoSEQ multiplex PCR, and its TCRdb copy is limited to in-frame clones, with some not included. Among 25,000 to 35,000 clones listed, about 90% were seen once. This sample's time point: new active TB diagnosis, blood taken before or within 7 days of starting treatment. The germline CDR1 and CDR2 sequences are SNHLY and FYNNEI. V trimming: 6 bases; J trimming: 0 bases; junction bases outside the gene matches: 9. The CDR3 sequence is 17 residues long. The source material was PBMCs, sampled at tuberculosis diagnosis. This TCR derives from an adult with tuberculosis. The rearrangement uses TRBV2 and TRBJ2-3; 10 bases align to TRBD2. CDR3 sequence reads: CASSLLGTSVSTDTQYF. The CDR3 nucleotides are TGTGCCAGCAGCCTCCTTGGGACTAGCGTGAGCACAGATACGCAGTATTTT.